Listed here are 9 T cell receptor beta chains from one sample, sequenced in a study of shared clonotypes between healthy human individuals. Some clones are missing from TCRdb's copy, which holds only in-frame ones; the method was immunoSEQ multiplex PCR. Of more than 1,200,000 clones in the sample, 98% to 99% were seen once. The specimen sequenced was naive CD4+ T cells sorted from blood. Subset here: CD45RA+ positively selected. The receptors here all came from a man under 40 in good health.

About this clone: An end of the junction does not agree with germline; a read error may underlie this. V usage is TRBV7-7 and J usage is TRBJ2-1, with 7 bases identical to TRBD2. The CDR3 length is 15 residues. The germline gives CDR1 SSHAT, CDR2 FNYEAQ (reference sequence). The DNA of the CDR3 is TGTGCTAGCAGCAGCGCTAGCGGACCATACAATGAGCAGTTCTTC. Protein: CASSSASGPYNEQFF. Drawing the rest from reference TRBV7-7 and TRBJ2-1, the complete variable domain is GAGVSQSPRYKVTKRGQDVTLRCDPISSHATLYWYQQALGQGPEFLTYFNYEAQPDKSGLPSDRFSAERPEGSISTLTIQRTEQRDSAMYRCASSSASGPYNEQFFGPGTRLTVL.

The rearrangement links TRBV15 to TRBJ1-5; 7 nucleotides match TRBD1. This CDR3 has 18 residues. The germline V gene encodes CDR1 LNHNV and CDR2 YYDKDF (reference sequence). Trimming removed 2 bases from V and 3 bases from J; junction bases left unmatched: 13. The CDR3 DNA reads TGTGCCACCAGCAGATGGGGGTCCGGGACAGACATCAATCAGCCCCAGCATTTT. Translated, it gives CATSRWGSGTDINQPQHF.

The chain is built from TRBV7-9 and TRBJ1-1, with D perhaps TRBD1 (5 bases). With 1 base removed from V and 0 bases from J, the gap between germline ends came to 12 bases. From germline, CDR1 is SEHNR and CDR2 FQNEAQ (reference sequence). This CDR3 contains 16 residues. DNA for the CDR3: TGTGCCAGCAGCTTAGGAGAGGGACCCCTGAACACTGAAGCTTTCTTT. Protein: CASSLGEGPLNTEAFF.

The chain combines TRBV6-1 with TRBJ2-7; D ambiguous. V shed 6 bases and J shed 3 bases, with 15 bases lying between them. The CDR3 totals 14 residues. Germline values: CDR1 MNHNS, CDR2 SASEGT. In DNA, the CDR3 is TGTGCCAGCAGCGAGAGCCGGGTGGGCTACGAGCAGTACTTC. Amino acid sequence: CASSESRVGYEQYF.

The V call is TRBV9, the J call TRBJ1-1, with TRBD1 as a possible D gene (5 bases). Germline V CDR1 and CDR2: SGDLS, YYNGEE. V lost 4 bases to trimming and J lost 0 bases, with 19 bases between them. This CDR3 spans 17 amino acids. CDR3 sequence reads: CASSPLRAGGVNTEAFF. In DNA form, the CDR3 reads TGTGCCAGCAGCCCCCTGAGGGCGGGGGGGGTGAACACTGAAGCTTTCTTT.

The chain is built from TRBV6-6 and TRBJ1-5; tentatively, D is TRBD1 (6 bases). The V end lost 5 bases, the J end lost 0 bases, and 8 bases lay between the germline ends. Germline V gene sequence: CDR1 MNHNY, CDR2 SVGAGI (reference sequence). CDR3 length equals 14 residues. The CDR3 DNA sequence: TGTGCCAGCAGTAGGGGGAATAGCAATCAGCCCCAGCATTTT. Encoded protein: CASSRGNSNQPQHF.

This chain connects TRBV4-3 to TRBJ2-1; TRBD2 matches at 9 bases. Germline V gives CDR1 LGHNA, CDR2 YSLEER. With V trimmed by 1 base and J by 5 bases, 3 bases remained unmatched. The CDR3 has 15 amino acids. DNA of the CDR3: TGCGCCAGCAGCCAAGGGACTAGCGCTCACAATGAGCAGTTCTTC. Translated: CASSQGTSAHNEQFF.

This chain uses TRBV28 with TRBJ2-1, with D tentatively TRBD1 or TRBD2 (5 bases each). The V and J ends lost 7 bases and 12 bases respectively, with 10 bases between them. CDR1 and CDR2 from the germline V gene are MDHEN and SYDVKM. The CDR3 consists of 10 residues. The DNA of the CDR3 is TGTGCCAGCAACGGGGCCGGGCAGTTCTTC. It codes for CASNGAGQFF. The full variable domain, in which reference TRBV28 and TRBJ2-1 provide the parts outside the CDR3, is DVKVTQSSRYLVKRTGEKVFLECVQDMDHENMFWYRQDPGLGLRLIYFSYDVKMKEKGDIPEGYSVSREKKERFSLILESASTNQTSMYLCASNGAGQFFGPGTRLTVL.

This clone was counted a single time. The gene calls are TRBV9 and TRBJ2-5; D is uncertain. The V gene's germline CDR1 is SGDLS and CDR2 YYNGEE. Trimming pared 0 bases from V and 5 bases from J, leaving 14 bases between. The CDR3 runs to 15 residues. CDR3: CASSVVYDAWETQYF. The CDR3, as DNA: TGTGCCAGCAGCGTAGTGTACGATGCGTGGGAGACCCAGTACTTC.